This T cell receptor (beta chain) appears in the sequencing data of a study of neurological immune-mediated disorders. Regarding the study as a whole: One related-CDR3 cluster, which may be a signature, held the repertoires of 18 of 34 multiple sclerosis patients after phylogenetic grouping. None of the CDR3 amino acid sequences of expanded clones were shared across subjects, and this suggested private repertoires in all groups.

The V gene's germline CDR1 is SGHKS and CDR2 YYEKEE (reference sequence). The CDR3 is 14 residues long. Trimming pared 2 bases from V and 4 bases from J, leaving 12 bases between. In this sample, this clonotype turned up many times. Its antigen is not known. The unsorted libraries originated from 2 million PBMCs that had been stored at -80 C. In TCRdb, the 5' RACE reads were re-called with MiXCR into one record per CDR3 protein. The sample contains 55,000 to 75,000 distinct CDR3 sequences, around 5% of which appear only once. The sequence was obtained from a human donor with multiple sclerosis. The donor label of this sample is uncertain. Sequenced material: PBMCs. The chain uses TRBV5-5 and TRBJ1-1, with D unresolved. CDR3 amino acids: CASSFRWESTEAFF. The CDR3 region has the DNA TGTGCCAGCAGCTTTCGGTGGGAGAGCACTGAAGCTTTCTTT.